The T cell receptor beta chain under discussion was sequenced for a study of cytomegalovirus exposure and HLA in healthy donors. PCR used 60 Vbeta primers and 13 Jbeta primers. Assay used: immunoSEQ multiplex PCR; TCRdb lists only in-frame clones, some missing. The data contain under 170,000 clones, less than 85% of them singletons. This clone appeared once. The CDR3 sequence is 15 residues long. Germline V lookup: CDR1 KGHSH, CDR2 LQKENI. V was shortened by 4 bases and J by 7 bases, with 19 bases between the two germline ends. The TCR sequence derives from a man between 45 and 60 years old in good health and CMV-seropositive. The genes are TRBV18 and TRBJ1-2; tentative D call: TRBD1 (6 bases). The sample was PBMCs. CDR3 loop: CASSRGTPVNGGYTF. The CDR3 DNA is TGTGCCAGCTCACGAGGGACACCCGTCAACGGTGGCTACACCTTC.